The 5 T cell receptor beta chains below come from one sample, sequenced in a study of blood T cell repertoires in COVID-19. Clones were sequenced by immunoSEQ multiplex PCR, and TCRdb holds only the in-frame ones, with some missing. The profile shows approximately 230,000 clones, more than 80% of them singletons. What was sequenced was peripheral blood. The receptors shown here come from a man aged 25 to 40 who had recovered from COVID-19.

This rearrangement joins TRBV15 to TRBJ1-6, with 7 bases matching TRBD1. The V gene end was trimmed by 6 bases and the J gene end by 7 bases; junction bases not matched to a gene: 3. Looked up from germline, CDR1 is LNHNV and CDR2 is YYDKDF (reference sequence). The CDR3 consists of 13 residues. This CDR3 is CATRGTANSPLHF. The CDR3 DNA sequence: TGTGCCACCAGGGGGACAGCAAATTCACCCCTCCACTTT.

The V gene is TRBV12-3 or TRBV12-4, the J gene TRBJ1-5, with a possible D match to TRBD1 (6 bases). Between the trimmed V and J ends, which lost 10 bases and 6 bases, there was a span of 16 bases. This CDR3 comprises 13 residues. CDR3: CANSGGRGQPQHF. The DNA for the CDR3 is TGTGCCAACTCGGGGGGGCGAGGTCAGCCCCAGCATTTT.

This rearrangement joins TRBV4-1 to TRBJ2-7; 13 bases fit TRBD2. This CDR3 is built from 16 residues. The V gene end was trimmed by 0 bases and the J gene end by 4 bases; junction bases not matched to a gene: 3. In germline, CDR1 is MGHRA, CDR2 YSYEKL. The CDR3 sequence is CASSQELAGGRYEQYF. CDR3 nucleotide sequence: TGCGCCAGCAGCCAAGAACTAGCGGGGGGGCGGTACGAGCAGTACTTC.

There are a few counts of this clone. J is TRBJ2-2 and V is TRBV5-1; TRBD1 aligns across 8 bases. This CDR3 contains 16 residues. CDR1 and CDR2 from the germline V gene are SGHRS and YFSETQ. Unmatched junction bases numbered 7, after V lost 2 bases and J lost 4 bases. CDR3 sequence: CASSFGQGFSTGELFF. CDR3 DNA sequence: TGCGCCAGCAGCTTTGGACAGGGATTTAGCACCGGGGAGCTGTTTTTT. Full variable domain (outside the CDR3, taken from reference TRBV5-1 and TRBJ2-2): KAGVTQTPRYLIKTRGQQVTLSCSPISGHRSVSWYQQTPGQGLQFLFEYFSETQRNKGNFPGRFSGRQFSNSRSEMNVSTLELGDSALYLCASSFGQGFSTGELFFGEGSRLTVL.

The chain links TRBV4-2 to TRBJ2-3, with 10 bases fitting TRBD2. V lost 6 bases, J lost 1 base, and 13 bases stayed unmatched. This CDR3 is 18 amino acids long. Germline V CDR1 and CDR2: LGHNA, YNFKEQ. The CDR3 sequence: CASSLVAGGRMGTDTQYF. The CDR3, as DNA: TGTGCCAGCAGTCTAGTAGCGGGGGGTCGAATGGGCACAGATACGCAGTATTTT.